The entry below gives a single T cell receptor beta chain sequence along with its context. The data are from a study of blood T cell repertoires in COVID-19. Study-wide context: Samples came from the United States, Italy and Spain, spanning acute and convalescent COVID-19. Sources were T cells, B-cell-depleted T cells, or PBMCs; the material itself was cDNA or gDNA.

CDR3 length: 13 residues. Germline V gene lookup returns CDR1 MNHEY and CDR2 SVGAGI. V lost 8 bases and J 4 bases, leaving 14 bases between the germline ends. Generated by immunoSEQ multiplex PCR, the TCRdb table keeps only in-frame clones and is missing some. The data show approximately 90,000 clones, roughly nine tenths seen once. J is TRBJ2-5 and V is TRBV6-5; no definite D call. The sequenced material came from peripheral blood. The clonotype was recovered from a woman in her 70s with acute or convalescent COVID-19. CDR3 loop: CASGNRGGETQYF. In DNA, the CDR3 is TGTGCCAGCGGCAATAGAGGCGGAGAGACCCAGTACTTC.